One T cell receptor beta chain is described in this entry. This receptor's antigen is unknown. No base quality information exists; no much larger clone differs at one position. V loses 2 bases of germline sequence and J loses 0 bases, and the interval between the two ends is 6 bases. Taken from the germline V gene, the CDR1 and CDR2 loops are SQVTM and ANQGSEA. The CDR3 spans 13 residues, from the cysteine through the phenylalanine. Only the CDR3 DNA stays, 39 bases, in frame from base 1. Library generation was performed with the immunoSEQ multiplex PCR assay. For most patients, high-throughput TCR-beta CDR3 sequencing of genomic DNA was performed by Adaptive Biotechnologies. On the study's bioinformatics: Adaptive's ImmunoSEQ software was the source of the TCR sequencing data for 15 to 20 patients, while a few other patients were processed with MiXCR and VDJtools. Because the origin of CDR3 nucleotide sequences shared between donor and recipient could not be assigned, those sequences were removed. At least 2-fold expansion over unstimulated cells and a minimum CFSE-low frequency of 0.002% (template counts) or 0.001% (read counts) were required for clones to be classified as alloreactive. Mappable clones were those detected in sequenced pre-transplant spleen, lymph node, or MLR CFSE-low populations of the donor or recipient. Cumulative frequency of alloreactive clones was calculated as a percentage of all sequences weighted by copy number. TCRdb mirrors the immuneACCESS table, restricted to in-frame sequences. Some clones are absent from its copies; in checked studies, under half trace to an unresolved V gene, and the reason for the others is unknown. That table is the source of V, J and clone size, and D and trimming were worked out from the DNA. The sample table shows tens of thousands of clones, and roughly 92% are seen once. The ten largest make up about 6.7% of the sample.

These data come from a study of graft-versus-host responses after intestinal transplantation (dated by TCRdb to the early 2020s). Describing the broader study: Recipients received multivisceral, liver-intestinal, or isolated intestinal transplants. Every recipient was given anti-thymocyte globulin induction, followed by approximately 3 years of maintenance tacrolimus and steroids. Bulk TCR-beta CDR3 sequencing was used to track graft-versus-host and host-versus-graft alloreactive T cell clones in the graft, circulation and bone marrow after intestinal transplantation. To identify alloreactive clones, pre-transplant mixed lymphocyte reaction products were sequenced and compared with unstimulated pre-transplant donor and recipient T cells. The cohort enrolled about two dozen intestinal transplant recipients including one retransplant, and 3 patients lacking pretransplant specimens were excluded. A peak of at least 4% donor T cells among recipient peripheral blood mononuclear cells was the definition used for donor T cell macrochimerism. Samples from three later patients were sequenced in-house on an Illumina MiSeq with MiXCR processing rather than by the commercial service.

Beyond this particular receptor, the publication reports: The relatively low number and heterogeneity of intestinal transplant patients limited the conclusions. In the allografts of patients with donor T cell macrochimerism, GvH to HvG T cell clonal ratios were high. GvH clones were detected in recipient bone marrow, and some appeared earlier in ileal mucosa or blood, consistent with an intestinal mucosal origin. Early after transplant, peak levels of circulating GvH clones were associated with declines in HvG clones.

After transplant, bone marrow was aspirated from the posterior iliac crest or from another site selected by the physician. The material was bone marrow, obtained less than 750 days after intestinal transplantation. The receptor was derived from a human patient who received an intestinal transplant, so some T cells may come from the graft donor. This sequence uses TRBV29-1 and TRBJ2-3; the D gene is not confidently resolved. The DNA is as follows: TGCAGCGTTGAATTGGGGAGCACAGATACGCAGTATTTT. It specifies CSVELGSTDTQYF.